The clone carrying this TCR beta chain showed up many times. Its antigen is still unknown. The data are from a study of read filtering for tumor transcriptome and immune sequencing. Study-wide context: The cohort had around 18 men and around 15 women aged roughly 47 to 85, mean about 66 years. Revised staging placed eight or nine patients in R-ISS I, about 17 in II, more than 5 in III.

Study-wide results and limits: In IR-seq, single-read clonotypes were around 85% of clonotypes but 3.5% to 4% of reads. Even smaller IR-seq throughput identified most shared clonotypes.

Looked up from germline, CDR1 is SGHRS and CDR2 is YFSETQ. The J segment lost 6 bases and the V segment lost 6 bases, leaving 8 bases of the junction unmatched. The CDR3 runs to 16 residues. Molecular barcoded adaptors covering alpha/delta and beta/gamma chains were used on roughly 400 ng RNA. One entry per CDR3 protein, called by TCRdb with MiXCR from the reads. The sample lists about 86,000 distinct CDR3 sequences; more than 9% were seen once. The TCR originated in a donor aged 40 or over with multiple myeloma. The V gene is TRBV5-1, the J gene TRBJ2-3; 15 positions agree with TRBD2. Sequenced sample: a population of CD138-negative cells sorted from bone marrow. The CDR3 region is CASTPGLAGGADTQYF. CDR3 in DNA: TGCGCCAGCACGCCGGGACTAGCGGGAGGCGCGGATACGCAGTATTTT.